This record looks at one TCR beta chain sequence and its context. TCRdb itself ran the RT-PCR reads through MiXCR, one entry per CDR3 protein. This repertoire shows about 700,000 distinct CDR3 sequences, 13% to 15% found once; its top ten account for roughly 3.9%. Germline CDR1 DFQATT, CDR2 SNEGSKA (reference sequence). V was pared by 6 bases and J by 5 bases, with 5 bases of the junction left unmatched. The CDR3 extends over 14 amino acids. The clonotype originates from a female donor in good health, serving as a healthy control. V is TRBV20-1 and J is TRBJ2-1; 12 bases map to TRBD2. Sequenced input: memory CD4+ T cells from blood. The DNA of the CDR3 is TGCAGTGCAACTAGCGGGAGGCCACACAATGAGCAGTTCTTC. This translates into CSATSGRPHNEQFF.